Listed below are T cell receptor beta chains from one sample, sequenced in a study of T cells in Graves' hyperthyroidism and ophthalmopathy. TCRdb redid the calling of the multiplex PCR reads with MiXCR, one entry per CDR3 protein. The sample lists 530,000 or so distinct CDR3 sequences; under 20% were seen once. What was sequenced was blood. The receptor set was obtained from a young woman with Graves' ophthalmopathy. CDR3s include the opening cysteine and the closing phenylalanine or tryptophan. A D gene is named only where the DNA matches it firmly. Expanded clones are given a class, and other clones once, few, many or no size at all.

V	D	J	size	DNA	CDR3
TRBV7-2	NA	TRBJ2-3	NA	TGTGCCAGCAGCTTAGAGGGGGGGCAGGGGAAAGATACGCAGTATTTT	CASSLEGGQGKDTQYF
TRBV11-2	TRBD2	TRBJ2-5	many	TGTGCCAGCAGCTTTAGCGGGGGGGCAGAAGAGACCCAGTACTTC	CASSFSGGAEETQYF
TRBV12-3/TRBV12-4	NA	TRBJ2-6	many	TGTGCCAGCAGTTTAATTGTAAGAGCTGGGGCCAACGTCCTGACTTTC	CASSLIVRAGANVLTF
TRBV19	NA	TRBJ1-5	NA	TGTGCCAGTAGGAAGACCAGAAGGGGGGTTAATCAGCCCCAGCATTTT	CASRKTRRGVNQPQHF
TRBV5-1	NA	TRBJ2-7	many	TGCGCCAGCAGCTTGGGTGCTAGCGTACCCTACGAGCAGTACTTC	CASSLGASVPYEQYF
TRBV12-3/TRBV12-4	NA	TRBJ1-2	NA	TGTGCCAGCAGTTTAACTAGGACAGAAATGGATGGCTACACCTTC	CASSLTRTEMDGYTF
TRBV30	NA	TRBJ2-1	many	TGTGCCTGGAGTATTAGCGACGGCTACAATGAGCAGTTCTTC	CAWSISDGYNEQFF
TRBV20-1	NA	TRBJ2-5	many	TGCAGTGCTCTAACGGGCAGGGCCGTCCGAGAGACCCAGTACTTC	CSALTGRAVRETQYF
TRBV7-9	NA	TRBJ1-3	few	TGTGCCAGCGGACAATTCTCTGGAAACACCATATATTTT	CASGQFSGNTIYF
TRBV6-1	NA	TRBJ1-2	NA	TGTGCCAGCAGTGAGGGGGGGAATGGCTACGCCTTC	CASSEGGNGYAF
TRBV6-1	NA	TRBJ2-3	few	TGTGCCAGCATTCCCTGGTTGGGCGCTAGCACAGATACGCAGTATTTT	CASIPWLGASTDTQYF
TRBV20-1	NA	TRBJ2-5	NA	TGCAGTGCTAGAGATCTGTTCCAGACTAAAGAGACCCAGTACTTC	CSARDLFQTKETQYF
TRBV10-3	TRBD2	TRBJ2-3	few	TGTGCCACCCCACCCCGACTAGCGGTAACCACAGATACGCAGTATTTT	CATPPRLAVTTDTQYF
TRBV28	TRBD1	TRBJ1-1	many	TGTGCCAGCAGTTCCCGACACGCCACCGGGACAGCCTTGAACACTGAAGCTTTCTTT	CASSSRHATGTALNTEAFF
TRBV20-1	NA	TRBJ1-6	NA	TGCAGTGCTAGAGATTTAGCAGGACTATCACCCCTCCACTTT	CSARDLAGLSPLHF
TRBV6-5	NA	TRBJ1-1	NA	TGTGCCAGCAGTTACTCGCCGTCAGGACGTACAGCTTTCTTT	CASSYSPSGRTAFF
TRBV9	TRBD1	TRBJ1-1	NA	TGTGCCAGCAGCGCAGGGGGTGGGGGAGAGAACACTGAAGCTTTCTTT	CASSAGGGGENTEAFF
TRBV28	NA	TRBJ2-7	NA	TGTGCCAGCAGTTTAACGGTATCGCCCTACGAGCAGTACTTC	CASSLTVSPYEQYF
TRBV6-1	NA	TRBJ1-2	NA	TGTGCCAGCAGTGACTATAACTATGGCTACACCTTC	CASSDYNYGYTF
TRBV28	NA	TRBJ2-5	many	TGTGCCAGCAGTTTTGGGGGGCTTCGGTACTTC	CASSFGGLRYF
TRBV7-2	NA	TRBJ1-3	many	TGTGCCAGCAGCTCCGGACGGTACTCTGGAAACACCATATATTTT	CASSSGRYSGNTIYF
TRBV2	TRBD1	TRBJ2-7	NA	TGTGCCAGCGGCCCACAGGGGGAGGTTTACGAGCAGTACTTC	CASGPQGEVYEQYF
TRBV28	NA	TRBJ2-7	few	TGTGCCAGCAGTTTATGGGGAGAACCCTACGAGCAGTACTTC	CASSLWGEPYEQYF
TRBV11-2	TRBD1	TRBJ2-2	many	TGTGCCAGCAGCCCCACAGGGGATTGGACCGGGGAGCTGTTTTTT	CASSPTGDWTGELFF
TRBV15	NA	TRBJ1-3	once	TGTGCCACAGCCTCGGGCTCTGGAAACACCATATATTTT	CATASGSGNTIYF
TRBV20-1	NA	TRBJ1-2	many	TGCAGTGCTATTGAGGGTGCGGGCGGCTACACCTTC	CSAIEGAGGYTF
TRBV4-3	TRBD1	TRBJ1-2	NA	TGCGCCAGCAGCCAAGATTTTTTAAGGACAGGGGGCGCGGTTAACTATGGCTACACCTTC	CASSQDFLRTGGAVNYGYTF
TRBV2	TRBD2	TRBJ2-1	NA	TGTGCCAGCAGTGCCTCGACTAGCGGGAGAGGGGGTTACAATGAGCAGTTCTTC	CASSASTSGRGGYNEQFF
TRBV28	NA	TRBJ1-5	NA	TGTGCCAGCACCGTACCGGACGGATTCAATCAGCCCCAGCATTTT	CASTVPDGFNQPQHF
TRBV28	NA	TRBJ1-2	NA	TGTGCCAGCAGGGGGGGACTCTATGGCTACACCTTC	CASRGGLYGYTF
TRBV10-1	TRBD1	TRBJ1-5	NA	TGCGCCAGCAGTGAGTATACGACAGGGGGCGGACAGCCCCAGCATTTT	CASSEYTTGGGQPQHF
TRBV5-1	TRBD1	TRBJ2-7	many	TGCGCCAGCAGCCCCCGACAGGGGAGCATCTACGAGCAGTACTTC	CASSPRQGSIYEQYF
TRBV11-2	TRBD2	TRBJ2-1	NA	TGTGCCAGCAGCTCGACTAGCGGGACGGGTGAGCAGTTCTTC	CASSSTSGTGEQFF
TRBV2	NA	TRBJ2-7	many	TGTGCCAGCAGTGTACTCTCCTACGAGCAGTACTTC	CASSVLSYEQYF
TRBV24-1	NA	TRBJ2-1	many	TGTGCCACCAGTGCGGGACTTAACAATGAGCAGTTCTTC	CATSAGLNNEQFF
TRBV25-1	NA	TRBJ2-1	few	TGTGCCAGCAGTGGAGCCGAGGGCGCGATCAATGAGCAGTTCTTC	CASSGAEGAINEQFF